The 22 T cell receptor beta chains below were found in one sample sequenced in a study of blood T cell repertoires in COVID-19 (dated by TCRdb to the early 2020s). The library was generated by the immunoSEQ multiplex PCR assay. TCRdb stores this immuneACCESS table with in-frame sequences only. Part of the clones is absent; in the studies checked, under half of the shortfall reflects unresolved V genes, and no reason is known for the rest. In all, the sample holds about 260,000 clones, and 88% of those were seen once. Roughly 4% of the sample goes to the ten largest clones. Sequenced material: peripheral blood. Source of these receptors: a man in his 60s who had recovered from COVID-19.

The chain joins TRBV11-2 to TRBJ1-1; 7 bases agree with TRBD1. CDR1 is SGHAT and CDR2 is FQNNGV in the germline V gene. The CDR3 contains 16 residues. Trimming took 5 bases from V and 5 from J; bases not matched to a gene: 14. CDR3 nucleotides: TGTGCCAGCAGCCTGAGCTCGGGACAGCGTAGGACTGAAGCTTTCTTT. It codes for CASSLSSGQRRTEAFF.

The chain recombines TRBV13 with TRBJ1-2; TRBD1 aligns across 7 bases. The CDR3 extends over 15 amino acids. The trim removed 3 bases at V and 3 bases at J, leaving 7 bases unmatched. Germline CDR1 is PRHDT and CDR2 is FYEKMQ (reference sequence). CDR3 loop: CASSLPGQPYYGYTF. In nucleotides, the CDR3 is TGTGCCAGCAGCTTGCCGGGACAGCCGTACTATGGCTACACCTTC. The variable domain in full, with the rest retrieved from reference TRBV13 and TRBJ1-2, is AAGVIQSPRHLIKEKRETATLKCYPIPRHDTVYWYQQGPGQDPQFLISFYEKMQSDKGSIPDRFSAQQFSDYHSELNMSSLELGDSALYFCASSLPGQPYYGYTFGSGTRLTVV.

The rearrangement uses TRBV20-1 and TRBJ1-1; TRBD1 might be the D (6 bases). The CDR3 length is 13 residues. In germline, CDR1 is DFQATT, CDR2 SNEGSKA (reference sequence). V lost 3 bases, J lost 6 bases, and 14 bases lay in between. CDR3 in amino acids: CSASAGAQAEAFF. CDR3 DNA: TGCAGTGCTAGTGCAGGGGCGCAGGCTGAAGCTTTCTTT.

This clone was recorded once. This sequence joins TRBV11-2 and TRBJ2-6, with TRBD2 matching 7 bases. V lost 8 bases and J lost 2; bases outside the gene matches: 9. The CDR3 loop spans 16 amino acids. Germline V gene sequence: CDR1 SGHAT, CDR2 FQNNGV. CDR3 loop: CASGGDVFPGANVLTF. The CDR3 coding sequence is TGTGCCAGCGGGGGGGACGTCTTTCCTGGGGCCAACGTCCTGACTTTC. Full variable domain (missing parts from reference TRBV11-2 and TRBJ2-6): EAGVAQSPRYKIIEKRQSVAFWCNPISGHATLYWYQQILGQGPKLLIQFQNNGVVDDSQLPKDRFSAERLKGVDSTLKIQPAKLEDSAVYLCASGGDVFPGANVLTFGAGSRLTVL.

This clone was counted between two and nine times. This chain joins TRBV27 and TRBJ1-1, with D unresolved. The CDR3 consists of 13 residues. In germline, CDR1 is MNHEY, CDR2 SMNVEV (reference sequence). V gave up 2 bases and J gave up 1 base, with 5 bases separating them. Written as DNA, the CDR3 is TGTGCCAGCAGTTTACTCGGGAACACTGAAGCTTTCTTT. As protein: CASSLLGNTEAFF.

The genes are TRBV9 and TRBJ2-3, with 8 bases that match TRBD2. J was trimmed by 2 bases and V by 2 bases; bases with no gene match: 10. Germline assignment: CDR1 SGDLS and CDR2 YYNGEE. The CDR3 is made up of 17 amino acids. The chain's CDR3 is CASSVSQAGAHTDTQYF. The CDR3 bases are TGTGCCAGCAGCGTTTCCCAAGCGGGGGCCCACACAGATACGCAGTATTTT.

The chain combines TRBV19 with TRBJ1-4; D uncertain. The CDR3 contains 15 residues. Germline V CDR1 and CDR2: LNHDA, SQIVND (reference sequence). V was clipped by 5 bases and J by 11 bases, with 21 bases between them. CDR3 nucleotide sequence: TGTGCCAGTAGTCAACCGGCGTCTGGGAGGGTGAAACTGTTTTTT. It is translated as CASSQPASGRVKLFF. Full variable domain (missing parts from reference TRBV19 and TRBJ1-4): DGGITQSPKYLFRKEGQNVTLSCEQNLNHDAMYWYRQDPGQGLRLIYYSQIVNDFQKGDIAEGYSVSREKKESFPLTVTSAQKNPTAFYLCASSQPASGRVKLFFGSGTQLSVL.

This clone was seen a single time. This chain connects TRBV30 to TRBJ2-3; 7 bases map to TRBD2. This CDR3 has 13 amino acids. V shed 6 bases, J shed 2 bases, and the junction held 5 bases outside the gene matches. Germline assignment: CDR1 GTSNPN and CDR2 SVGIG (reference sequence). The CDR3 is CACGLAATDTQYF. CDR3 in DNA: TGTGCCTGTGGGCTAGCGGCCACAGATACGCAGTATTTT.

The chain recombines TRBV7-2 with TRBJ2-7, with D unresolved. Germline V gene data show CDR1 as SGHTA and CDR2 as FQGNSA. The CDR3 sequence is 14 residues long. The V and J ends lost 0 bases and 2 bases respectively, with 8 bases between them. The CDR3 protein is CASSLALAPYEQYF. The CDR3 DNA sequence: TGTGCCAGCAGCTTAGCGCTGGCCCCCTACGAGCAGTACTTC.

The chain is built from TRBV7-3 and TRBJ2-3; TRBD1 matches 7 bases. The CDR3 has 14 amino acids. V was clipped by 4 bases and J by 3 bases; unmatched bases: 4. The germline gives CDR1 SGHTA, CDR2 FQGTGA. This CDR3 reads CASSSTGRTDTQYF. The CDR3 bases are TGTGCCAGCAGCTCGACAGGGCGAACAGATACGCAGTATTTT.

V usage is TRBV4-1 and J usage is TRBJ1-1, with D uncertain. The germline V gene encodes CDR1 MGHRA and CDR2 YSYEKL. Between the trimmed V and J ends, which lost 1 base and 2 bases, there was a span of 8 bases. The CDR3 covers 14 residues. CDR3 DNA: TGCGCCAGCAGCCAAGTAGAAGTTAACACTGAAGCTTTCTTT. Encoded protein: CASSQVEVNTEAFF.

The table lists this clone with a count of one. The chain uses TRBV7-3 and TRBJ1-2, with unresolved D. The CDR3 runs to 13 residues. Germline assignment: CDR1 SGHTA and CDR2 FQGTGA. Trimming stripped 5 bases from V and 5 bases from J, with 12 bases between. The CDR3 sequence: CASSQDYRYGYTF. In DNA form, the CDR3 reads TGTGCCAGCAGCCAAGACTATCGTTATGGCTACACCTTC.

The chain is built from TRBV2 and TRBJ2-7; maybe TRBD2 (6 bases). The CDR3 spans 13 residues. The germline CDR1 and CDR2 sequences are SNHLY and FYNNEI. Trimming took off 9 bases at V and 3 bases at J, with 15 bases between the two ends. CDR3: CASKPGEFYEQYF. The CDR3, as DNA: TGTGCCAGTAAACCGGGAGAATTCTACGAGCAGTACTTC.

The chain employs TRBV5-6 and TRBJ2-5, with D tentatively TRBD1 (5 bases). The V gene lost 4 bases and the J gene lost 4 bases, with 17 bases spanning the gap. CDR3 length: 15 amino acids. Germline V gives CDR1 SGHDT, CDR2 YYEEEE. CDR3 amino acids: CASSIIGAKGETQYF. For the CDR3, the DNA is TGTGCCAGCAGCATAATAGGGGCCAAGGGAGAGACCCAGTACTTC.

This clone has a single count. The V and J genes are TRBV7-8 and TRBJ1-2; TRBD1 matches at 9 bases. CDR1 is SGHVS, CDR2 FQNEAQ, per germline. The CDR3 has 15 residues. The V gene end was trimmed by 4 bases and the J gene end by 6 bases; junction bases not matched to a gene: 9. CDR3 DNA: TGTGCCAGCAGCTACACCGGGACAGGGTCGAATGGCTACACCTTC. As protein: CASSYTGTGSNGYTF.

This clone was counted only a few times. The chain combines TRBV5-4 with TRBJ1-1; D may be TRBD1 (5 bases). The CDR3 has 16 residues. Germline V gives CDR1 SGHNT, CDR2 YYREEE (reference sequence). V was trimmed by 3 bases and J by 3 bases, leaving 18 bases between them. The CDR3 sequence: CASSSRGPRVDTEAFF. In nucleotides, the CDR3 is TGTGCCAGCAGCTCTAGGGGCCCTCGGGTCGACACTGAAGCTTTCTTT.

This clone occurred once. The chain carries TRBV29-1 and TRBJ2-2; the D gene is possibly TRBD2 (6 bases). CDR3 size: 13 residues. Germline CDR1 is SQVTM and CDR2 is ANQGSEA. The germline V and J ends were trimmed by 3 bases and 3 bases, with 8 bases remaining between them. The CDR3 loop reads CSVDGGYTGELFF. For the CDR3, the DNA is TGCAGCGTTGACGGGGGTTACACCGGGGAGCTGTTTTTT.

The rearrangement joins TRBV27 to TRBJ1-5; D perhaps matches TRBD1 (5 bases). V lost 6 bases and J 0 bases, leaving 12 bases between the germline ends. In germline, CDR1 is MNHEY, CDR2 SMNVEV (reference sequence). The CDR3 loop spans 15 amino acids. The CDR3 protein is CASSRTFNSNQPQHF. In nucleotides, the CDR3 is TGTGCCAGCAGCAGGACATTTAATAGCAATCAGCCCCAGCATTTT.

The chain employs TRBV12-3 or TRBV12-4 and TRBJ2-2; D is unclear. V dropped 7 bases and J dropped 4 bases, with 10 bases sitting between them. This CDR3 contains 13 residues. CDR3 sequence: CASTSVLTGELFF. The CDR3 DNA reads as TGTGCCAGCACCTCGGTCCTCACCGGGGAGCTGTTTTTT.

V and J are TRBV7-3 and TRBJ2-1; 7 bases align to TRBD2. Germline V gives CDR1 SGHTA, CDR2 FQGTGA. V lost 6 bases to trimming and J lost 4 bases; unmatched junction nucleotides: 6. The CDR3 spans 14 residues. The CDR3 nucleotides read TGTGCCAGCAGACCGGGGGGTTCTTACAATGAGCAGTTCTTC. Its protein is CASRPGGSYNEQFF.

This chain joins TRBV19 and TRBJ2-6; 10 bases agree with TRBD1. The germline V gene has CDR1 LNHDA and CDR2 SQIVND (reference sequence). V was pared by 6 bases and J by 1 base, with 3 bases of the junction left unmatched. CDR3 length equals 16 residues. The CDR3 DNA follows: TGTGCCAGTAGAGTGGGACAGGGGTCTGGGGCCAACGTCCTGACTTTC. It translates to CASRVGQGSGANVLTF. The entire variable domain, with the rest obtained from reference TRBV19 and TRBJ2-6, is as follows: DGGITQSPKYLFRKEGQNVTLSCEQNLNHDAMYWYRQDPGQGLRLIYYSQIVNDFQKGDIAEGYSVSREKKESFPLTVTSAQKNPTAFYLCASRVGQGSGANVLTFGAGSRLTVL.

The CDR3 here is CASSLDGSGTINYGYTF. CDR3 sequence (DNA): TGTGCCAGCAGCTTAGATGGATCCGGGACTATTAACTATGGCTACACCTTC. This chain connects TRBV7-8 to TRBJ1-2; D is possibly TRBD1 (5 bases). CDR3 length equals 17 residues. From germline, CDR1 is SGHVS and CDR2 FQNEAQ. Trimming removed 1 base from V and 1 base from J, with 16 bases in between.